This TCR beta chain is from a study of patients and donors after allogeneic stem cell transplantation (dated by TCRdb to 2018 to 2020). According to the germline V gene (reference sequence), CDR1 reads DFQATT and CDR2 reads SNEGSKA. Cut back by 0 bases and 5 bases, the V and J ends lie 16 bases apart. The CDR3 covers 15 residues, taking in both the cysteine and the phenylalanine. Here the CDR3 DNA is all that survives: 45 bases in frame from base 1. Libraries were prepared through RT-PCR. This sample was sequenced with a NextSeq 550. TCRdb took the public reads, trimmed them with fastp at Q25, ran MiXCR for clone calling and kept in-frame beta chains. CDR3 protein sequences are deduplicated, and each keeps its most common genes and DNA. In all, the sample holds 920,000 or so distinct CDR3 sequences, and about 20% of those were seen once. The ten most abundant clones make up about 6% of the sample. With respect to this clonotype: There is no known antigen for this receptor. No much larger clone exists at a distance of one base, and base qualities are not known.

Material: blood, either unsorted or a sorted T cell fraction (not recorded which). The receptor chain draws on TRBV20-1 and TRBJ1-2, with a weak D call of TRBD1 (5 bases match). This TCR was sampled from a human donor who was either an allogeneic HSCT recipient or a stem cell or donor lymphocyte infusion donor (not recorded which). It is not recorded whose cells these are; they may come from a transplant donor. At the DNA level, the sequence is TGCAGTGCTAGAGACGGCGACAAGGGGAAATATGGCTACACCTTC. Its protein reads: CSARDGDKGKYGYTF.